A single sample is the source of the 7 T cell receptor beta chains below, sequenced in a study of tumor-infiltrating lymphocytes in localized non-small cell lung cancer. Some clones are missing from TCRdb's copy, which holds only in-frame ones; the method was immunoSEQ multiplex PCR. Here the sample spans about 15,000 clones, around 70% being singletons. Sequenced sample: uninvolved lung tissue not adjacent to the tumor. The receptors derive from a human donor with non-small cell lung cancer.

The chain carries TRBV19 and TRBJ2-7; 7 bases agree with TRBD1. The V gene end was trimmed by 3 bases and the J gene end by 2 bases; junction bases not matched to a gene: 7. The CDR3 loop spans 15 amino acids. In germline, CDR1 is LNHDA, CDR2 SQIVND (reference sequence). The CDR3 bases are TGTGCCAGTAGTATCAAGAGGGACAGCGCCTACGAGCAGTACTTC. Protein: CASSIKRDSAYEQYF.

This clone was detected a few times. The chain carries TRBV5-6 and TRBJ1-2; tentative D call: TRBD1 (6 bases). CDR1 and CDR2 from the germline V gene are SGHDT and YYEEEE. The CDR3 loop spans 14 amino acids. Trimming took off 1 base at V and 8 bases at J, with 15 bases between the two ends. CDR3 bases: TGTGCCAGCAGCTTGTGGGGGGCTCCAGGGGGCTACACCTTC. Encoded protein: CASSLWGAPGGYTF.

This clone was observed a few times. The V gene is TRBV11-3, the J gene TRBJ2-5; TRBD2 matches 11 bases. V lost 1 base to trimming and J lost 2 bases; unmatched junction nucleotides: 6. Germline values: CDR1 SGHNT, CDR2 YENEEA. The length of the CDR3 is 17 residues. The CDR3 bases are TGTGCCAGCAGCTTAGGATCCGGGACTAGCGGACAAGAGACCCAGTACTTC. Encoded protein: CASSLGSGTSGQETQYF. The full variable domain, its missing parts supplied by reference TRBV11-3 and TRBJ2-5, is EAGVVQSPRYKIIEKKQPVAFWCNPISGHNTLYWYLQNLGQGPELLIRYENEEAVDDSQLPKDRFSAERLKGVDSTLKIQPAELGDSAVYLCASSLGSGTSGQETQYFGPGTRLLVL.

The chain combines TRBV30 with TRBJ2-7; D ambiguous. The CDR3 is made up of 13 amino acids. Trimming shortened V by 2 bases and J by 5 bases, and 13 bases separated the two germline ends. Germline lookup yields CDR1 GTSNPN and CDR2 SVGIG (reference sequence). The CDR3 loop reads CAWSREIYNEQYF. CDR3 coding DNA: TGTGCCTGGAGTCGAGAAATTTATAACGAGCAGTACTTC.

The chain combines TRBV27 with TRBJ2-2; D might be TRBD1 (6 bases). Trimming removed 3 bases at V and 1 base at J, with 9 bases between. This CDR3 has 15 amino acids. In germline, CDR1 is MNHEY, CDR2 SMNVEV (reference sequence). CDR3 residues: CASSFQTGNTGELFF. CDR3 DNA sequence: TGTGCCAGCAGTTTCCAGACAGGGAACACCGGGGAGCTGTTTTTT.

This clone was counted a single time. The chain carries TRBV28 and TRBJ1-4; TRBD1 is a possible D gene (5 bases). The germline gives CDR1 MDHEN, CDR2 SYDVKM. The V and J ends lost 3 bases and 12 bases respectively, with 20 bases between them. This CDR3 is 15 amino acids long. The CDR3 nucleotides are TGTGCCAGCAGTTTTGACCAGGGAAAATCATCGCAACTGTTTTTT. The encoded protein is CASSFDQGKSSQLFF.

The gene calls are TRBV30 and TRBJ1-5; D might be TRBD1 (6 bases). The CDR3 contains 17 residues. Germline CDR1 reads GTSNPN; CDR2 reads SVGIG (reference sequence). Trimming removed 3 bases from V and 0 bases from J, with 18 bases in between. CDR3 in amino acids: CAWSPRTATYSNQPQHF. The CDR3 DNA reads as TGTGCCTGGAGCCCTCGGACAGCTACTTATAGCAATCAGCCCCAGCATTTT.